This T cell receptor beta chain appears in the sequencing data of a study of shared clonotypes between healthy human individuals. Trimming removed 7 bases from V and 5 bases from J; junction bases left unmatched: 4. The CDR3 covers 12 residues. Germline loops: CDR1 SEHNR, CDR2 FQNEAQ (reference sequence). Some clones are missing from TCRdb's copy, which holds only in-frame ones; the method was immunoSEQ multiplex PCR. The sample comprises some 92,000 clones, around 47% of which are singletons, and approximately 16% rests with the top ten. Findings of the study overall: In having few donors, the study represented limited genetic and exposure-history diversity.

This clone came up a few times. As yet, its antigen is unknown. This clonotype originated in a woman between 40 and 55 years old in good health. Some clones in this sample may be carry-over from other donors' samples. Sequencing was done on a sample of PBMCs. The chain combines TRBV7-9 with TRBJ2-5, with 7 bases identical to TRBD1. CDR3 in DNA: TGTGCCAGCAACAGGGGTGGGGAGACCCAGTACTTC. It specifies CASNRGGETQYF. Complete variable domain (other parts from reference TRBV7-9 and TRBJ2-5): DTGVSQNPRHKITKRGQNVTFRCDPISEHNRLYWYRQTLGQGPEFLTYFQNEAQLEKSRLLSDRFSAERPKGSFSTLEIQRTEQGDSAMYLCASNRGGETQYFGPGTRLLVL.